This T cell receptor beta chain was sequenced in a study of blood T cell repertoires in COVID-19. Clones were sequenced by immunoSEQ multiplex PCR, and TCRdb holds only the in-frame ones, with some missing. The sample has roughly 250,000 clones, 70% to 90% seen once. The CDR3 has 13 residues. V dropped 5 bases and J dropped 5 bases, with 13 bases sitting between them. CDR1 SGHTA and CDR2 FQGTGA come from the germline V gene. The chain has TRBV7-3 and TRBJ2-7, with D maybe TRBD2 (5 bases). The receptor comes from a woman aged 25 to 45 who had recovered from COVID-19. Sequences were obtained from PBMCs or T cells enriched from blood (not recorded which). The CDR3: CASSAGSGNEQYF. CDR3 sequence (DNA): TGTGCCAGCAGCGCCGGGTCGGGAAACGAGCAGTACTTC.